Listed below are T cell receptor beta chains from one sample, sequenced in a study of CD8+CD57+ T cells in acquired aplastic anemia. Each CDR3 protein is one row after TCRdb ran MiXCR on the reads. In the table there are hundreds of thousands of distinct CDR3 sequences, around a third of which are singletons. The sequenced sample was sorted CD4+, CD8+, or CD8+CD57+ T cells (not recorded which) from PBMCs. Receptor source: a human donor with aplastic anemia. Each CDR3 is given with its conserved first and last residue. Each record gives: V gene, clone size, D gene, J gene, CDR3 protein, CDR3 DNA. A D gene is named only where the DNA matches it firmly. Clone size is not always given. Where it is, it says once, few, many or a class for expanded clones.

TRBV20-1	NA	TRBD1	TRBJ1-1	CSAPRQGMNTEAFF	TGCAGTGCCCCCCGACAGGGGATGAACACTGAAGCTTTCTTT
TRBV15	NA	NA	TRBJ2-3	CATSREGWPSTDTQYF	TGTGCCACCAGCAGAGAGGGGTGGCCTAGCACAGATACGCAGTATTTT
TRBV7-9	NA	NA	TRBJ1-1	CASSPYVQANTEAFF	TGTGCCAGCAGTCCGTATGTGCAGGCTAACACTGAAGCTTTCTTT
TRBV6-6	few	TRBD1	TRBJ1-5	CASSYAQGQGRQPQHF	TGTGCCAGCAGTTACGCTCAGGGACAGGGGAGGCAGCCCCAGCATTTT
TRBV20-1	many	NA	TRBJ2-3	CSARPTYTDTQYF	TGCAGTGCTAGGCCCACATACACAGATACGCAGTATTTT
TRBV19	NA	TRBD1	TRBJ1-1	CASSIRGTGAMNTEAFF	TGTGCCAGTAGTATACGGGGGACAGGAGCCATGAACACTGAAGCTTTCTTT
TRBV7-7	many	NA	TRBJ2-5	CASSLKDTPGETQYF	TGTGCTAGCAGCTTGAAGGACACGCCGGGTGAGACCCAGTACTTC
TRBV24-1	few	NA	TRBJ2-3	CASSLVPHNADTQYF	TGTGCCAGCAGCTTAGTTCCTCATAACGCAGATACGCAGTATTTT
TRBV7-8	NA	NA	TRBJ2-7	CASSRAAGGGEQYF	TGTGCCAGCAGTCGGGCGGCCGGCGGAGGCGAGCAGTACTTC
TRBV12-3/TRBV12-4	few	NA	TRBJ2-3	CASSRLPTDTQYF	TGTGCCAGCAGTCGACTCCCCACAGATACGCAGTATTTT
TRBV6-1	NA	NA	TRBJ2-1	CASKMTDYNEQFF	TGTGCCAGCAAAATGACAGACTACAATGAGCAGTTCTTC
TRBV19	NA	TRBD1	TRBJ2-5	CASIPGTGEETQYF	TGTGCCAGTATTCCCGGGACAGGAGAAGAGACCCAGTACTTC
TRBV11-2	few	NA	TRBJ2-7	CASSPEGQHEQYF	TGTGCCAGCAGCCCGGAGGGCCAACACGAGCAGTACTTC
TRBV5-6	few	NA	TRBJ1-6	CASSLRDLRTRDSPLHF	TGTGCCAGCAGCTTGAGAGACCTCCGTACTAGGGATTCACCCCTCCACTTT
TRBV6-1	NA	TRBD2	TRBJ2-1	CASSRSGDYYNEQFF	TGTGCCAGCAGTCGTAGCGGGGATTATTACAATGAGCAGTTCTTC
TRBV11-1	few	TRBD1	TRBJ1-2	CASSSLEGAEVYGYTF	TGTGCCAGCAGCTCTTTGGAGGGGGCTGAGGTCTATGGCTACACCTTC
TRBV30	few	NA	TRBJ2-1	CAWSPGGNEQFF	TGTGCCTGGAGTCCTGGCGGGAATGAGCAGTTCTTC
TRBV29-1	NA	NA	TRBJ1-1	CSSVIRENTEAFF	TGCAGCAGTGTTATCAGAGAGAACACTGAAGCTTTCTTT
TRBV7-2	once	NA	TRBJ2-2	CASSVQGQDTGELFF	TGTGCCAGCAGCGTCCAGGGGCAGGACACCGGGGAGCTGTTTTTT
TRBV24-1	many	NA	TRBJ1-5	CATSDYSSNQPQHF	TGTGCCACCAGTGATTACAGTTCAAATCAGCCCCAGCATTTT
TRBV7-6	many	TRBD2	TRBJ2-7	CASSPAGTTTYEQYF	TGTGCCAGCAGTCCAGCCGGGACTACAACCTACGAGCAGTACTTC
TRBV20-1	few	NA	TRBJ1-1	CSARVRANTEAFF	TGCAGTGCTAGGGTCCGCGCGAACACTGAAGCTTTCTTT
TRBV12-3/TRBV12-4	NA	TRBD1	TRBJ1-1	CASSLETGDTEAFF	TGTGCCAGCAGTTTAGAAACAGGGGACACTGAAGCTTTCTTT
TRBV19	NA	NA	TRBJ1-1	CASSTRKPDTEAFF	TGTGCCAGTAGTACACGTAAACCGGACACTGAAGCTTTCTTT
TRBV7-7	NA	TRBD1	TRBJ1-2	CASSYGTGTYGYTF	TGTGCTAGCAGCTATGGGACAGGGACCTATGGCTACACCTTC
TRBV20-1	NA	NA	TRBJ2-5	CSASRYQETQYF	TGCAGTGCTAGTCGGTACCAAGAGACCCAGTACTTC
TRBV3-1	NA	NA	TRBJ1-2	CASSQDLVQNYGYTF	TGTGCCAGCAGCCAAGATCTTGTTCAGAACTATGGCTACACCTTC
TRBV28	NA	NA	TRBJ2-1	CASSHSNNEQFF	TGTGCCAGCAGCCACTCGAACAATGAGCAGTTCTTC
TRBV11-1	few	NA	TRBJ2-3	CASSLEGGRTDTQYF	TGTGCCAGCAGCTTAGAGGGAGGCCGCACAGATACGCAGTATTTT
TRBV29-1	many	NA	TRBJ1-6	CSVGGTSNSPLHF	TGCAGCGTTGGAGGGACTTCTAATTCACCCCTCCACTTT
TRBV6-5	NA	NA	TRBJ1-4	CASSYSPGPNEKLFF	TGTGCCAGCAGTTACTCGCCAGGTCCTAATGAAAAACTGTTTTTT
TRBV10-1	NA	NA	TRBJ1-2	CASSEAETYGYTF	TGCGCCAGCAGTGAGGCAGAGACCTATGGCTACACCTTC
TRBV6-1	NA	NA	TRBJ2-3	CASSQHRQERNTDTQYF	TGTGCCAGCAGTCAACACCGGCAGGAAAGAAACACAGATACGCAGTATTTT
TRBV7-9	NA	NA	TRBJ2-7	CASSSTGTQYEQYF	TGTGCCAGCAGCTCAACAGGGACACAGTACGAGCAGTACTTC
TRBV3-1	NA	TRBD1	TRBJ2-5	CASSQGDRAYQETQYF	TGTGCCAGCAGCCAAGGGGACAGGGCGTACCAAGAGACCCAGTACTTC
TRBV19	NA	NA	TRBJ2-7	CASSTFAPGGEQYF	TGTGCCAGTAGTACCTTCGCTCCCGGGGGCGAGCAGTACTTC
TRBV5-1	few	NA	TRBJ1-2	CASHTYEDGQTARHYGGYTF	TGCGCCAGCCACACATATGAGGACGGACAAACCGCACGACACTATGGTGGCTACACCTTC
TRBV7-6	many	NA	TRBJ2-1	CASSLAWVGEQFF	TGTGCCAGCAGCTTAGCGTGGGTTGGTGAGCAGTTCTTC
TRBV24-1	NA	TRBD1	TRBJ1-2	CAIGGQGTYGYTF	TGTGCCATAGGGGGACAGGGTACCTATGGCTACACTTTC
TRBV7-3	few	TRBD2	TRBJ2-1	CASSLIAGGHNEQFF	TGTGCCAGCAGCTTAATTGCGGGGGGCCACAATGAGCAGTTCTTC
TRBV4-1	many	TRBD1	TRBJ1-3	CASSQPRQGYGNTIYF	TGCGCCAGCAGCCAACCGCGACAGGGGTACGGAAACACCATATATTTT
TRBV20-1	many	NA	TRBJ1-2	CSAIRERSYGYTF	TGCAGTGCTATCCGGGAACGATCCTATGGCTACACCTTC
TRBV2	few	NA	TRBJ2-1	CASSPEYRRNEQFF	TGTGCCAGCAGCCCCGAGTACCGGCGGAATGAGCAGTTCTTC
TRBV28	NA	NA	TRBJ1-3	CASITSGNTIYF	TGTGCCAGCATCACTTCTGGAAACACCATATATTTT
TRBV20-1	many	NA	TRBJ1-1	CSARQPWNTEAFF	TGCAGTGCTAGACAGCCCTGGAACACTGAAGCTTTCTTT
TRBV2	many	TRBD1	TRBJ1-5	CASTDRDQPQHF	TGTGCCAGCACGGACAGGGATCAGCCCCAGCATTTT